These 27 T cell receptor beta chains were all obtained from the same sample, sequenced in a study of blood T cells in healthy people across ages. It was with a sample-barcoded 5' primer and a J-beta primer mix that a second PCR of roughly 6 to 12 cycles was run. From the 5' RACE reads, TCRdb called clonotypes with MiXCR, one entry per CDR3 protein. The sample yields roughly 1,000,000 distinct CDR3 sequences, 20% to 25% seen once. The sample also formed part of further work on T cells of mothers and their children.

Sequenced: blood. Receptor source: a girl aged 2-15 years in good health.

This clonotype has a handful of counts. The V gene is TRBV29-1, the J gene TRBJ2-3; maybe TRBD2 (6 bases). The CDR3 is made up of 18 amino acids. Germline CDR1 reads SQVTM; CDR2 reads ANQGSEA. The V and J ends lost 1 base and 0 bases respectively, with 20 bases between them. For the CDR3, the DNA is TGCAGCGTTGAAGGGGTCCTTAGCGGCGAATCTAGCACAGATACGCAGTATTTT. Its translation: CSVEGVLSGESSTDTQYF.

This clonotype was seen a few times. DNA for the CDR3: TGTGCCAGCAGTTTAAGGGGAGGGCCCATTGAGCAGTTCTTC. It specifies CASSLRGGPIEQFF. The J gene is TRBJ2-5, the V gene TRBV12-3 or TRBV12-4; 7 bases map to TRBD2. Near its end, the DNA agrees better with TRBJ2-1, so the J call may be wrong. The CDR3 is 14 amino acids.

The sample holds many counts of this clonotype. The chain joins TRBV3-1 to TRBJ2-6; D ambiguous. The ends were cut back, 5 bases at V and 0 bases at J, with 5 bases in the middle. The germline gives CDR1 LGHDT, CDR2 YNNKEL (reference sequence). The length of the CDR3 is 14 residues. Here the CDR3 reads CASSGVSGANVLTF. CDR3 bases: TGTGCCAGCAGCGGTGTCTCTGGGGCCAACGTCCTGACTTTC.

This clonotype appeared a few times. The chain recombines TRBV3-1 with TRBJ1-2; D gene unclear. Germline CDR1 and CDR2: LGHDT and YNNKEL (reference sequence). V lost 1 base to trimming and J lost 0 bases, with 12 bases between them. The CDR3 is 16 residues long. The CDR3 sequence: CASSQGTAKANYGYTF. For the CDR3, the DNA is TGTGCCAGCAGCCAAGGGACGGCAAAAGCTAACTATGGCTACACCTTC.

This clonotype occurred many times. V usage is TRBV20-1 and J usage is TRBJ2-7; 8 bases match TRBD2. Germline V gene sequence: CDR1 DFQATT, CDR2 SNEGSKA (reference sequence). Trimming removed 5 bases from V and 0 bases from J; junction bases left unmatched: 6. The CDR3 extends over 14 amino acids. CDR3 in amino acids: CSAGLAGSSYEQYF. The CDR3 nucleotides are TGCAGTGCTGGCTTAGCGGGAAGCTCCTACGAGCAGTACTTC.

This chain links TRBV4-2 with TRBJ2-6; the D call may be TRBD1 or TRBD2 (5 bases each). Germline V gene lookup returns CDR1 LGHNA and CDR2 YNFKEQ. This CDR3 contains 18 residues. V was trimmed by 4 bases and J by 0 bases, leaving 16 bases between them. The CDR3, as DNA: TGTGCCAGCAGCCTACGCCTGGGGGACCCCTCTGGGGCCAACGTCCTGACTTTC. Protein sequence: CASSLRLGDPSGANVLTF.

This clonotype occurred many times. The CDR3 loop reads CASSLDHYGYTF. CDR3 DNA: TGTGCCAGCAGCTTAGACCACTATGGCTACACCTTC. The rearrangement links TRBV7-2 to TRBJ1-2; no definite D call. Trimming removed 1 base at V and 3 bases at J, with 3 bases between. CDR1 SGHTA and CDR2 FQGNSA come from the germline V gene. The CDR3 runs 12 residues.

Points on this clonotype: This sequence may be a read error, since a much larger clone differs from it by one base. The rearrangement links TRBV12-3 or TRBV12-4 to TRBJ1-5; D perhaps matches TRBD1 (5 bases). V lost 6 bases and J 5 bases, leaving 8 bases between the germline ends. The CDR3 has 12 amino acids. The CDR3 nucleotides read TGTGCCAGCAGCAAAGGGGATCAGCCCCAGCATTTT. Its protein is CASSKGDQPQHF.

The V and J genes are TRBV12-3 or TRBV12-4 and TRBJ1-1; unclear D gene. The germline V and J ends were trimmed by 5 bases and 1 base, with 11 bases remaining between them. CDR3 size: 14 residues. This chain's CDR3 is CASSLGVTNTEAFF. The CDR3 bases are TGTGCCAGCAGTCTAGGCGTTACGAACACTGAAGCTTTCTTT.

The V gene is TRBV29-1, the J gene TRBJ1-5, with 7 bases identical to TRBD1. Germline trimming cut 4 bases from V and 5 bases from J; bases unmatched to any gene: 5. Germline V lookup: CDR1 SQVTM, CDR2 ANQGSEA. The CDR3 extends over 13 amino acids. Written as DNA, the CDR3 is TGCAGCGTTGTTGGGCAGGGGGATCAGCCCCAGCATTTT. Translated, it gives CSVVGQGDQPQHF.

The V and J genes are TRBV6-6 and TRBJ2-3, with 10 positions matching TRBD1. Germline CDR1 reads MNHNY; CDR2 reads SVGAGI (reference sequence). The CDR3 length is 14 residues. The J segment lost 4 bases and the V segment lost 7 bases, leaving 5 bases of the junction unmatched. The CDR3 nucleotides read TGTGCCAGCACTTCGACAGGGGGCCCAGATACGCAGTATTTT. Its protein product is CASTSTGGPDTQYF.

This chain connects TRBV20-1 to TRBJ2-7, with 9 bases identical to TRBD2. This CDR3 has 15 amino acids. V gave up 0 bases and J gave up 1 base; unmatched junction bases: 4. Germline loops: CDR1 DFQATT, CDR2 SNEGSKA (reference sequence). The CDR3 DNA reads as TGCAGTGCTAGAGACGGGACTAGCACTTCCTACGAGCAGTACTTC. This sequence encodes CSARDGTSTSYEQYF.

This clonotype occurred a few times. The CDR3 here is CASSLTGNSEQYF. The CDR3, as DNA: TGTGCCAGCAGCTTAACGGGTAATTCCGAGCAGTACTTC. The J gene is TRBJ2-7, the V gene TRBV7-3; no firm D call. The germline V gene encodes CDR1 SGHTA and CDR2 FQGTGA. This CDR3 comprises 13 residues. With 0 bases removed from V and 6 bases from J, the gap between germline ends came to 9 bases. The entire variable domain, with the rest obtained from reference TRBV7-3 and TRBJ2-7, is as follows: GAGVSQTPSNKVTEKGKYVELRCDPISGHTALYWYRQSLGQGPEFLIYFQGTGAADDSGLPNDRFFAVRPEGSVSTLKIQRTERGDSAVYLCASSLTGNSEQYFGPGTRLTVT.

The chain uses TRBV20-1 and TRBJ2-7; 13 bases map to TRBD2. J was trimmed by 3 bases and V by 0 bases; bases with no gene match: 5. This CDR3 is 16 amino acids long. CDR1 DFQATT and CDR2 SNEGSKA come from the germline V gene (reference sequence). The CDR3 spells CSARDKTSGGLYEQYF. Here the CDR3 DNA reads TGCAGTGCTAGAGATAAGACTAGCGGGGGGCTCTACGAGCAGTACTTC.

The chain has TRBV7-9 and TRBJ2-7; D ambiguous. The germline V gene has CDR1 SEHNR and CDR2 FQNEAQ (reference sequence). CDR3 length: 14 residues. Trimming took 5 bases from V and 2 from J, leaving 13 bases between them. CDR3 coding DNA: TGTGCCAGCAGCCAGAATAGAAGAACCTACGAGCAGTACTTC. Translated, it gives CASSQNRRTYEQYF. The entire variable domain, with the rest obtained from reference TRBV7-9 and TRBJ2-7, is as follows: DTGVSQNPRHKITKRGQNVTFRCDPISEHNRLYWYRQTLGQGPEFLTYFQNEAQLEKSRLLSDRFSAERPKGSFSTLEIQRTEQGDSAMYLCASSQNRRTYEQYFGPGTRLTVT.

The chain is built from TRBV7-2 and TRBJ1-5; 7 bases align to TRBD1. This CDR3 region has 14 residues. Germline V gene sequence: CDR1 SGHTA, CDR2 FQGNSA. V gave up 3 bases and J gave up 4 bases; unmatched junction bases: 3. The chain's CDR3 is CASSLNRGNQPQHF. The DNA for the CDR3 is TGTGCCAGCAGCTTGAACAGGGGTAATCAGCCCCAGCATTTT. The whole variable domain, remainder taken from reference TRBV7-2 and TRBJ1-5, is GAGVSQSPSNKVTEKGKDVELRCDPISGHTALYWYRQSLGQGLEFLIYFQGNSAPDKSGLPSDRFSAERTGGSVSTLTIQRTQQEDSAVYLCASSLNRGNQPQHFGDGTRLSIL.

The CDR3 DNA is TGCAGTGCAATAAGCCCGGGACAGGGTGAGGCCGGGGAGCTGTTTTTT. Protein sequence: CSAISPGQGEAGELFF. The chain links TRBV20-1 to TRBJ2-2, with TRBD1 matching over 9 bases. Germline trimming cut 6 bases from V and 6 bases from J; bases unmatched to any gene: 14. CDR3 size: 16 residues. Per germline, CDR1 DFQATT and CDR2 SNEGSKA (reference sequence).

A few counts support this clonotype. The chain links TRBV5-6 to TRBJ2-1, with no clear D. Trimming removed 3 bases from V and 9 bases from J, with 13 bases in between. The germline V gene has CDR1 SGHDT and CDR2 YYEEEE. This CDR3 comprises 13 residues. The CDR3 loop is CASSSSIASEQFF. CDR3 DNA sequence: TGTGCCAGCAGCTCATCTATAGCCAGTGAGCAGTTCTTC.

The rearrangement joins TRBV3-1 to TRBJ2-1, with D tentatively TRBD1 (6 bases). The CDR3 is made up of 15 amino acids. The V end lost 1 base, the J end lost 10 bases, and 17 bases lay between the germline ends. The germline V gene encodes CDR1 LGHDT and CDR2 YNNKEL (reference sequence). CDR3 protein: CASSQALVTGQEQFF. In nucleotides, the CDR3 is TGTGCCAGCAGCCAAGCTCTCGTGACGGGACAAGAGCAGTTCTTC.

V usage is TRBV6-1 and J usage is TRBJ1-4; D is ambiguous. V was shortened by 7 bases and J by 5 bases, with 11 bases between the two germline ends. Germline-derived CDR1 and CDR2 are MNHNS and SASEGT. The CDR3 runs 13 residues. CDR3 DNA: TGTGCCAGCATCCCAAATCGAAATGAAAAACTGTTTTTT. Protein sequence: CASIPNRNEKLFF.

This clonotype has just a few counts. J is TRBJ2-1 and V is TRBV4-2; 8 bases are a match to TRBD1. The germline CDR1 and CDR2 sequences are LGHNA and YNFKEQ. CDR3 length: 14 residues. The J segment lost 8 bases and the V segment lost 0 bases, leaving 3 bases of the junction unmatched. CDR3 nucleotide sequence: TGTGCCAGCAGCCAAGAGGACAGGGAGGATGAGCAGTTCTTC. It codes for CASSQEDREDEQFF.

The J gene is TRBJ1-2, the V gene TRBV7-2; 9 bases line up with TRBD1. The CDR3 is 14 amino acids. V lost 4 bases and J lost 5; bases outside the gene matches: 5. Germline V gene data show CDR1 as SGHTA and CDR2 as FQGNSA. The CDR3, as DNA: TGTGCCAGCAGCTCACAGGGGGCTGTTTATGGCTACACCTTC. This encodes CASSSQGAVYGYTF.

At least ten counts were recorded for this clonotype. CDR3 coding DNA: TGTGCCAGCAGCAGACGTGGCGGAGGAGGGATGGAGACCCAGTACTTC. Its translation: CASSRRGGGGMETQYF. The chain is built from TRBV7-8 and TRBJ2-5; perhaps TRBD2 as D (6 bases). CDR3 length: 16 amino acids. Trimming removed 5 bases from V and 5 bases from J, with 21 bases in between. Germline CDR1 is SGHVS and CDR2 is FQNEAQ. The whole variable domain, filled in from reference TRBV7-8 and TRBJ2-5, reads GAGVSQSPRYKVAKRGQDVALRCDPISGHVSLFWYQQALGQGPEFLTYFQNEAQLDKSGLPSDRFFAERPEGSVSTLKIQRTQQEDSAVYLCASSRRGGGGMETQYFGPGTRLLVL.

This clonotype was counted a few times. This rearrangement joins TRBV6-5 to TRBJ1-4, with D possibly TRBD1 on 5 matching bases. Between the trimmed V and J ends, which lost 5 bases and 7 bases, there was a span of 14 bases. The germline V gene encodes CDR1 MNHEY and CDR2 SVGAGI. This CDR3 comprises 14 residues. CDR3 nucleotides: TGTGCCAGCAGTCCGGGGCGGGGTAGTGAAAAACTGTTTTTT. Translating gives CASSPGRGSEKLFF.

At least ten counts were recorded for this clonotype. The genes are TRBV7-9 and TRBJ2-3, with TRBD1 matching over 7 bases. The CDR3 is made up of 19 amino acids. Germline CDR1 SEHNR, CDR2 FQNEAQ (reference sequence). After removal of 5 bases from V and 4 bases from J, the junction contained 21 bases not matched to a gene. As DNA, the CDR3 is TGTGCCAGCAGCCCTCCGACAGGGACCGGTTTTACAGTAGCAGATACGCAGTATTTT. Protein sequence: CASSPPTGTGFTVADTQYF.

V and J are TRBV2 and TRBJ1-2; D ambiguous. The CDR3 consists of 14 residues. Trimming took 3 bases from V and 4 from J, leaving 12 bases between them. Looked up from germline, CDR1 is SNHLY and CDR2 is FYNNEI. CDR3 loop: CASSESLAAYGYTF. The CDR3 region has the DNA TGTGCCAGCAGTGAGTCCCTGGCGGCCTATGGCTACACCTTC.

CDR3 sequence: CASSHLGLAVEQYF. As DNA, the CDR3 is TGTGCCAGCAGCCATCTGGGACTAGCGGTCGAGCAGTACTTC. The chain recombines TRBV14 with TRBJ2-7, with TRBD2 identical over 11 bases. Per the germline V gene, CDR1 is SGHDN and CDR2 is FVKESK. The trim removed 3 bases at V and 6 bases at J, leaving 4 bases unmatched. CDR3 length: 14 residues.